The 28 T cell receptor beta chains listed next were all sequenced from one sample in a study of T cell responses to AZD1222 COVID-19 vaccine. Clones were read by immunoSEQ multiplex PCR, and TCRdb kept only the in-frame ones, dropping some. The sample includes more than 250,000 clones, over 90% of them seen just once. This sample comprised peripheral blood, obtained on day 0 of AZD1222 vaccination. The receptors shown here come from an adult in good health.

The gene calls are TRBV4-1 and TRBJ2-3; possibly TRBD1 for D (6 bases). The germline CDR1 and CDR2 sequences are MGHRA and YSYEKL. The CDR3 is 15 amino acids. The ends were cut back, 0 bases at V and 6 bases at J, with 13 bases in the middle. The CDR3 here is CASSQERQVGDTQYF. DNA of the CDR3: TGCGCCAGCAGCCAAGAAAGACAGGTCGGCGATACGCAGTATTTT.

The sample holds a few counts of this clone. The V and J genes are TRBV27 and TRBJ2-2; 8 bases are shared with TRBD2. V dropped 2 bases and J dropped 5; count of bases not matched to a gene: 13. The V gene's germline CDR1 is MNHEY and CDR2 SMNVEV (reference sequence). The CDR3 is made up of 18 amino acids. CDR3 nucleotides: TGTGCCAGCAGTTTAGACCCTCCGGGAGGGCCACGAACCGGGGAGCTGTTTTTT. This sequence encodes CASSLDPPGGPRTGELFF.

V usage is TRBV25-1 and J usage is TRBJ1-2, with D maybe TRBD1 (5 bases). Germline values: CDR1 MGHDK, CDR2 SYGVNS. CDR3 length equals 12 residues. V dropped 4 bases and J dropped 8 bases, with 11 bases sitting between them. For the CDR3, the DNA is TGTGCCAGCAGTGCGGGGCGGGGAGGCTACACCTTC. Its protein product is CASSAGRGGYTF.

The chain combines TRBV28 with TRBJ2-3, with 10 bases fitting TRBD2. Germline V gene sequence: CDR1 MDHEN, CDR2 SYDVKM. The ends lost 4 bases at V and 5 bases at J; junction bases unmatched: 3. The CDR3 contains 14 residues. The DNA of the CDR3 is TGTGCCAGCAGTTCAGGACTAGCGGTAGATACGCAGTATTTT. Residues: CASSSGLAVDTQYF. The variable domain in full, completed from reference TRBV28 and TRBJ2-3, reads DVKVTQSSRYLVKRTGEKVFLECVQDMDHENMFWYRQDPGLGLRLIYFSYDVKMKEKGDIPEGYSVSREKKERFSLILESASTNQTSMYLCASSSGLAVDTQYFGPGTRLTVL.

For the CDR3, the DNA is TGTGCCAGCAGCTTAGGACTAGCGGACAATGAGCAGTTCTTC. As protein: CASSLGLADNEQFF. The chain combines TRBV7-2 with TRBJ2-1, with 9 bases matching TRBD2. CDR3 length: 14 amino acids. With V trimmed by 1 base and J by 5 bases, 0 bases remained unmatched. Germline-derived CDR1 and CDR2 are SGHTA and FQGNSA.

Only one count was recorded for this clone. This chain uses TRBV16 with TRBJ2-1; D possibly matches TRBD1 or TRBD2 (5 bases each). The CDR3 loop spans 17 amino acids. Germline CDR1 reads KGHSY; CDR2 reads FQNENV. Trimming pared 0 bases from V and 0 bases from J, leaving 12 bases between. Here the CDR3 DNA reads TGTGCCAGCAGCCAATCGGGACGTCAAAGCTCCTACAATGAGCAGTTCTTC. Encoded protein: CASSQSGRQSSYNEQFF.

The rearrangement uses TRBV4-2 and TRBJ2-7; 7 bases are shared with TRBD1. The CDR3 is 16 amino acids. Trimming took 4 bases from V and 1 from J; bases not matched to a gene: 10. Germline CDR1 LGHNA, CDR2 YNFKEQ. The CDR3 protein is CASSPRRSGQSYEQYF. The DNA for the CDR3 is TGTGCCAGCAGCCCCAGGAGATCGGGACAGTCCTACGAGCAGTACTTC.

The chain combines TRBV5-4 with TRBJ2-1; TRBD2 agrees at 14 bases. The CDR3 covers 17 residues. Germline V lookup: CDR1 SGHNT, CDR2 YYREEE (reference sequence). Losses at the gene ends were 3 bases for V and 2 bases for J; bases not matched to a gene: 4. The DNA for the CDR3 is TGTGCCAGCAGCTCCGGGACTAGCGGGAGCGCCTACAATGAGCAGTTCTTC. It translates to CASSSGTSGSAYNEQFF.

The chain combines TRBV6-5 with TRBJ2-2; TRBD1 aligns across 9 bases. The germline V gene encodes CDR1 MNHEY and CDR2 SVGAGI. The CDR3 has 14 amino acids. Germline trimming cut 6 bases from V and 5 bases from J; bases unmatched to any gene: 4. The CDR3: CASSWDRETGELFF. The CDR3 DNA sequence: TGTGCCAGCAGCTGGGACAGGGAAACCGGGGAGCTGTTTTTT.

This chain uses TRBV5-1 with TRBJ2-7; D may be TRBD1 or TRBD2 (5 bases each). Germline V gives CDR1 SGHRS, CDR2 YFSETQ. This CDR3 region has 16 residues. V shed 0 bases and J shed 2 bases, with 15 bases lying between them. CDR3 in DNA: TGCGCCAGCAGCTTGGTCCCGGGACGTGATCCCTACGAGCAGTACTTC. Translated, it gives CASSLVPGRDPYEQYF.

The V call is TRBV7-3, the J call TRBJ2-7; 9 nucleotides line up with TRBD1. Germline assignment: CDR1 SGHTA and CDR2 FQGTGA. This CDR3 has 15 residues. V was pared by 5 bases and J by 1 base, with 6 bases of the junction left unmatched. In DNA form, the CDR3 reads TGTGCCAGCAGCCCTGACAGGGGGGCATCCTACGAGCAGTACTTC. This translates into CASSPDRGASYEQYF. Supplemented by reference TRBV7-3 and TRBJ2-7, the full variable domain reads GAGVSQTPSNKVTEKGKYVELRCDPISGHTALYWYRQSLGQGPEFLIYFQGTGAADDSGLPNDRFFAVRPEGSVSTLKIQRTERGDSAVYLCASSPDRGASYEQYFGPGTRLTVT.

The gene calls are TRBV5-1 and TRBJ2-3; 8 nucleotides line up with TRBD2. CDR3 length: 16 residues. CDR1 is SGHRS, CDR2 YFSETQ, per germline. V was clipped by 0 bases and J by 2 bases; unmatched bases: 5. CDR3 DNA sequence: TGCGCCAGCAGCTTGGCGGCGGGGGGTCTCACAGATACGCAGTATTTT. It is translated as CASSLAAGGLTDTQYF.

V gene TRBV6-5 combines with J gene TRBJ1-1; D uncertain. The CDR3 runs to 11 residues. Germline V gene data show CDR1 as MNHEY and CDR2 as SVGAGI. Trimming removed 6 bases from V and 3 bases from J, with 5 bases in between. The CDR3 loop is CASRRDTEAFF. The CDR3 coding sequence is TGTGCCAGCAGGAGGGACACTGAAGCTTTCTTT.

The chain combines TRBV7-2 with TRBJ1-3; D possibly corresponds to TRBD1 (5 bases). The CDR3 has 16 amino acids. Between the trimmed V and J ends, which lost 6 bases and 0 bases, there was a span of 15 bases. Germline V gene data show CDR1 as SGHTA and CDR2 as FQGNSA. The CDR3 reads CASRPGNLISGNTIYF. CDR3 bases: TGTGCCAGCAGACCAGGGAACCTTATCTCTGGAAACACCATATATTTT.

V is TRBV7-2 and J is TRBJ2-1; TRBD2 aligns across 9 bases. Germline loops: CDR1 SGHTA, CDR2 FQGNSA. V was clipped by 6 bases and J by 4 bases; unmatched bases: 4. The CDR3 consists of 14 residues. The CDR3 loop reads CASSLTSGYNEQFF. The CDR3 region has the DNA TGTGCCAGCAGTTTGACTAGCGGATACAATGAGCAGTTCTTC.

The chain joins TRBV29-1 to TRBJ1-5; no clear D. The CDR3 totals 15 residues. CDR1 and CDR2 (germline): SQVTM, ANQGSEA. V was clipped by 2 bases and J by 2 bases, with 13 bases between them. In DNA form, the CDR3 reads TGCAGCGTTGAAAGTGCCCGACGAGGCAATCAGCCCCAGCATTTT. Its protein product is CSVESARRGNQPQHF.

The rearrangement joins TRBV3-1 (or the pseudogene TRBV3-2) to TRBJ2-2; the D gene is possibly TRBD1 (6 bases). The germline V gene has CDR1 LGHDT and CDR2 YNNKEL (reference sequence). The germline V and J ends were trimmed by 1 base and 2 bases, with 14 bases remaining between them. This CDR3 is 17 amino acids long. CDR3 in amino acids: CASSQGAGVHNTGELFF. The CDR3 bases are TGTGCCAGCAGCCAAGGTGCAGGGGTCCATAACACCGGGGAGCTGTTTTTT.

In this sample, this clone turned up once. The rearrangement links TRBV25-1 to TRBJ1-6; weak D call: TRBD1 (5 bases). V shed 6 bases and J shed 7 bases, with 16 bases lying between them. This CDR3 comprises 15 residues. Germline values: CDR1 MGHDK, CDR2 SYGVNS. CDR3 residues: CASRPPGPANSPLHF. In nucleotides, the CDR3 is TGTGCCAGCAGACCCCCGGGACCGGCGAATTCACCCCTCCACTTT.

The J gene is TRBJ1-1, the V gene TRBV19; D remains ambiguous. This CDR3 is built from 16 residues. The V end was cut by 6 bases, the J end by 2 bases, with 19 bases between. Germline-derived CDR1 and CDR2 are LNHDA and SQIVND (reference sequence). The CDR3 is CASSPYGPVRNTEAFF. Here the CDR3 DNA reads TGTGCCAGTAGCCCCTATGGGCCGGTGAGAAACACTGAAGCTTTCTTT.

On this clone itself: This CDR3 is also generated by other DNA sequences in the sample. The chain is built from TRBV2 and TRBJ1-1; a weak D match, TRBD1 (6 bases). The length of the CDR3 is 13 residues. The germline gives CDR1 SNHLY, CDR2 FYNNEI. V shed 5 bases and J shed 2 bases, with 9 bases lying between them. Here the CDR3 reads CASSLDSNTEAFF. CDR3 nucleotides: TGTGCCAGCAGTTTGGACAGTAACACTGAAGCTTTCTTT. The variable domain in full, completed from reference TRBV2 and TRBJ1-1, reads EPEVTQTPSHQVTQMGQEVILRCVPISNHLYFYWYRQILGQKVEFLVSFYNNEISEKSEIFDDQFSVERPDGSNFTLKIRSTKLEDSAMYFCASSLDSNTEAFFGQGTRLTVV.

This clone is a singleton in its sample. The gene calls are TRBV19 and TRBJ2-7, with D uncertain. Germline V gene sequence: CDR1 LNHDA, CDR2 SQIVND (reference sequence). Trimming cost V 0 bases and J 0 bases, with 6 bases left between them. The CDR3 spans 14 residues. The CDR3 region is CASSIDPGSYEQYF. The CDR3 DNA is TGTGCCAGTAGTATAGATCCAGGCTCCTACGAGCAGTACTTC.

The chain combines TRBV3-1 (or the pseudogene TRBV3-2) with TRBJ2-2; D not certain. Germline V gene sequence: CDR1 LGHDT, CDR2 YNNKEL (reference sequence). The CDR3 length is 14 residues. The V end lost 1 base, the J end lost 6 bases, and 9 bases lay between the germline ends. The CDR3 nucleotides are TGTGCCAGCAGCCAAGCGGGCCCCGCCGGGGAGCTGTTTTTT. This encodes CASSQAGPAGELFF.

The chain couples TRBV5-1 to TRBJ2-3; D possibly matches TRBD1 or TRBD2 (5 bases each). The V and J ends lost 0 bases and 2 bases respectively, with 7 bases between them. The CDR3 loop spans 14 amino acids. Germline V gene data show CDR1 as SGHRS and CDR2 as YFSETQ. The CDR3, as DNA: TGCGCCAGCAGCTTGGTGGGGGTCACAGATACGCAGTATTTT. Its translation: CASSLVGVTDTQYF.

The chain has TRBV28 and TRBJ2-3; D is uncertain. The CDR3 totals 15 residues. The V gene lost 5 bases and the J gene lost 4 bases, with 16 bases spanning the gap. The germline CDR1 and CDR2 sequences are MDHEN and SYDVKM. As DNA, the CDR3 is TGTGCCAGCAGTCAGACAACCACCGGCCCAGATACGCAGTATTTT. Translating it yields CASSQTTTGPDTQYF.

V is TRBV28 and J is TRBJ1-6; D is possibly TRBD1 (5 bases). V lost 3 bases and J lost 0, with 15 bases in between. In germline, CDR1 is MDHEN, CDR2 SYDVKM. This CDR3 contains 18 residues. CDR3 residues: CASSFGAKGSSYNSPLHF. The CDR3 nucleotides read TGTGCCAGCAGTTTTGGGGCGAAAGGGAGCTCCTATAATTCACCCCTCCACTTT.

The chain employs TRBV5-1 and TRBJ2-1; D could derive from TRBD1 or TRBD2 (5 bases each). Germline V gene data show CDR1 as SGHRS and CDR2 as YFSETQ. This CDR3 has 18 amino acids. Trimming cost V 0 bases and J 0 bases, with 16 bases left between them. CDR3 sequence reads: CASSLDIKGTISYNEQFF. As DNA, the CDR3 is TGCGCCAGCAGCTTGGATATTAAAGGGACCATCTCCTACAATGAGCAGTTCTTC.

The rearrangement uses TRBV3-1 (or the pseudogene TRBV3-2) and TRBJ1-3; D not certain. The CDR3 has 16 residues. Germline CDR1 is LGHDT and CDR2 is YNNKEL (reference sequence). V shed 1 base and J shed 0 bases, with 10 bases lying between them. CDR3 residues: CASSQVVRNSGNTIYF. CDR3 DNA: TGTGCCAGCAGCCAAGTAGTCAGGAACTCTGGAAACACCATATATTTT.

V usage is TRBV10-3 and J usage is TRBJ1-2; D unresolved. Germline CDR1 is ENHRY and CDR2 is SYGVKD. The CDR3 spans 13 residues. V shed 7 bases and J shed 3 bases, with 12 bases lying between them. CDR3 in amino acids: CAIKDGKYYGYTF. CDR3 in DNA: TGTGCCATCAAGGACGGGAAATACTATGGCTACACCTTC.